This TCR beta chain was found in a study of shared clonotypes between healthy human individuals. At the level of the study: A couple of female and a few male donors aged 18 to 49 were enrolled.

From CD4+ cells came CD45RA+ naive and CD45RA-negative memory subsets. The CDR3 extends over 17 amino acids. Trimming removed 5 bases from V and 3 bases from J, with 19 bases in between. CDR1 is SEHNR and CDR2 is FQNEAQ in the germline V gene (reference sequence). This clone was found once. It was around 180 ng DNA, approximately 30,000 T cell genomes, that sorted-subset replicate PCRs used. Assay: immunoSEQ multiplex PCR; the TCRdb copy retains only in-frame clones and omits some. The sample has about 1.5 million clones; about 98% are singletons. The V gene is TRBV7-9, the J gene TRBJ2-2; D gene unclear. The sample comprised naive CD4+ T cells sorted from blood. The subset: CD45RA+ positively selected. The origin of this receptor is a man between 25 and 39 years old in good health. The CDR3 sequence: CASSPKLTRPHTGELFF. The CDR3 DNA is TGTGCCAGCAGCCCTAAGTTGACTCGGCCGCACACCGGGGAGCTGTTTTTT.